This is a list of T cell receptor beta chains from one sample in a study of T cells after yellow fever vaccination. TCRdb re-called the 5' RACE reads through MiXCR, storing one row per CDR3 protein. The top ten hold 11% to 15% of the sample, which has some 500,000 distinct CDR3 sequences, approximately 13% seen once. The sample consisted of PBMCs, taken on the day of the yellow fever booster vaccination. All receptors come from a man aged 30 to 39 who received the YFV17D yellow fever vaccine. The conserved cysteine and the conserved F or W are not part of the CDR3 here.

j_call: TRBJ2-5; v_call: TRBV7-9; cdr3_aa: ASSLIAGVETQY
j_call: TRBJ2-5; v_call: TRBV5-5; cdr3_aa: ASSFVVTAVGETQY
j_call: TRBJ2-3; v_call: TRBV9; cdr3_aa: ASSAGGGLGYTQY
j_call: TRBJ2-1; v_call: TRBV12-3/TRBV12-4; cdr3_aa: ASSNENNEQF
j_call: TRBJ2-7; v_call: TRBV7-2; cdr3_aa: ASSLAFLPSNYEQY
j_call: TRBJ2-3; v_call: TRBV7-8; cdr3_aa: ASSKSGRPLRTDTQY
j_call: TRBJ2-5; v_call: TRBV12-3/TRBV12-4; cdr3_aa: ASSSRLGQETQY
j_call: TRBJ2-7; v_call: TRBV25-1; cdr3_aa: ASSELVEQY
j_call: TRBJ1-5; v_call: TRBV9; cdr3_aa: ASSVGGRGNQPQH
j_call: TRBJ2-3; v_call: TRBV18; cdr3_aa: ASSPVAGHTDTQY
j_call: TRBJ2-7; v_call: TRBV7-8; cdr3_aa: ASTLGGAYEQY
j_call: TRBJ1-5; v_call: TRBV3-1; cdr3_aa: ASSQEGHLNQPQH
j_call: TRBJ2-3; v_call: TRBV20-1; cdr3_aa: SARDRRTGNTDTQY
j_call: TRBJ2-5; v_call: TRBV28; cdr3_aa: ASSVTSGRGGAQY
j_call: TRBJ2-1; v_call: TRBV11-2; cdr3_aa: ASRWTGHDEQF
j_call: TRBJ2-1; v_call: TRBV20-1; cdr3_aa: SARVGSRGEQF
j_call: TRBJ2-1; v_call: TRBV20-1; cdr3_aa: SARGLPLSYNEQF
j_call: TRBJ1-1; v_call: TRBV5-1; cdr3_aa: ASTPGNTEAF
j_call: TRBJ1-1; v_call: TRBV7-2; cdr3_aa: ASSFRGTVVEAF
j_call: TRBJ1-1; v_call: TRBV19; cdr3_aa: ASRELKPNTEAF
j_call: TRBJ2-2; v_call: TRBV11-2; cdr3_aa: ASSSGYTGELF
j_call: TRBJ2-5; v_call: TRBV24-1; cdr3_aa: ATSDLGRETQY
j_call: TRBJ1-1; v_call: TRBV7-9; cdr3_aa: ASSSKNQGSTEAF
j_call: TRBJ1-1; v_call: TRBV29-1; cdr3_aa: SVEFTEAF
j_call: TRBJ2-2; v_call: TRBV5-1; cdr3_aa: ASYGQNTGELF
j_call: TRBJ1-5; v_call: TRBV6-5; cdr3_aa: ASSHGQAGNQPQH
j_call: TRBJ2-3; v_call: TRBV29-1; cdr3_aa: SGIAGGPPQY
j_call: TRBJ1-6; v_call: TRBV6-5; cdr3_aa: ASSYGGTLETSPLH
j_call: TRBJ2-7; v_call: TRBV6-1; cdr3_aa: ASIGGAGYEQY
j_call: TRBJ2-7; v_call: TRBV6-1; cdr3_aa: ASSDQIRGKNEQY
j_call: TRBJ2-1; v_call: TRBV11-1; cdr3_aa: ASSLEPGASGSSNEQF
j_call: TRBJ1-2; v_call: TRBV20-1; cdr3_aa: SARLTVEGYT
j_call: TRBJ2-1; v_call: TRBV20-1; cdr3_aa: SASIRSGSLGGEQF
j_call: TRBJ2-7; v_call: TRBV20-1; cdr3_aa: SARQGTFEQY
j_call: TRBJ2-4; v_call: TRBV27; cdr3_aa: ASSISDRGSKKIQY
j_call: TRBJ2-1; v_call: TRBV4-3; cdr3_aa: ASSKLSYNEQF
j_call: TRBJ2-3; v_call: TRBV5-1; cdr3_aa: ASSLAGDGPTQY
j_call: TRBJ2-1; v_call: TRBV20-1; cdr3_aa: SARLLASGRDNEQF
j_call: TRBJ1-1; v_call: TRBV7-3; cdr3_aa: ASTVQMNTEAF
j_call: TRBJ2-2; v_call: TRBV20-1; cdr3_aa: SALMSGTGELF
j_call: TRBJ2-7; v_call: TRBV20-1; cdr3_aa: SARDQSARVGFYEQY
j_call: TRBJ1-2; v_call: TRBV9; cdr3_aa: ASSVAGGYT
j_call: TRBJ2-1; v_call: TRBV13; cdr3_aa: ASGTPTSYNEQF
j_call: TRBJ2-1; v_call: TRBV25-1; cdr3_aa: ASSGAGTNALNEQF
j_call: TRBJ2-1; v_call: TRBV19; cdr3_aa: ASSIWGSSYNEQF
j_call: TRBJ2-3; v_call: TRBV5-4; cdr3_aa: ASSLASDTQY
j_call: TRBJ1-3; v_call: TRBV20-1; cdr3_aa: SARDQGAGNTIY
j_call: TRBJ2-1; v_call: TRBV4-3; cdr3_aa: ASSQDFTGGVNEQF
j_call: TRBJ1-4; v_call: TRBV7-9; cdr3_aa: ASSLAWADEKLF
j_call: TRBJ1-4; v_call: TRBV7-9; cdr3_aa: ASSSGQNEKLF
j_call: TRBJ2-2; v_call: TRBV30; cdr3_aa: AWSKVGTLNTGELF
j_call: TRBJ2-5; v_call: TRBV5-1; cdr3_aa: ASSLAQETQY
j_call: TRBJ1-1; v_call: TRBV4-3; cdr3_aa: ASGNGPEGDTEAF
j_call: TRBJ2-1; v_call: TRBV5-1; cdr3_aa: ASSLYDGSSYNEQF
j_call: TRBJ2-3; v_call: TRBV21-1; cdr3_aa: ASLGTSGRTDTQY
j_call: TRBJ2-1; v_call: TRBV20-1; cdr3_aa: SATGGISGKKYNEQF
j_call: TRBJ1-6; v_call: TRBV2; cdr3_aa: ASNRGLSPLH